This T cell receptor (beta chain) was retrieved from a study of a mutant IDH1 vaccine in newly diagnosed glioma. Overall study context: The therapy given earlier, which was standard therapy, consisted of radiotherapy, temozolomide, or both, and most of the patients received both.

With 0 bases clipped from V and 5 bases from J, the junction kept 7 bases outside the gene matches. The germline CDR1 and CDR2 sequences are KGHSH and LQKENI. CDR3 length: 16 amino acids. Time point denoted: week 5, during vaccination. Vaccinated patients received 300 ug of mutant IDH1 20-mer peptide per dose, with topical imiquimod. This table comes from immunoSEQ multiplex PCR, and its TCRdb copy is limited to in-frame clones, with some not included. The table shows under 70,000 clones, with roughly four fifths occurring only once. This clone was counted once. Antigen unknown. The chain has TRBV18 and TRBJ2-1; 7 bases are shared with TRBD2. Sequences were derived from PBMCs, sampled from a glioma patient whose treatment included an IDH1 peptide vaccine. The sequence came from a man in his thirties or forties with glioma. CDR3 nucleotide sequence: TGTGCCAGCTCACCACCGAAGACTAGCCTCAACAATGAGCAGTTCTTC. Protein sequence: CASSPPKTSLNNEQFF.